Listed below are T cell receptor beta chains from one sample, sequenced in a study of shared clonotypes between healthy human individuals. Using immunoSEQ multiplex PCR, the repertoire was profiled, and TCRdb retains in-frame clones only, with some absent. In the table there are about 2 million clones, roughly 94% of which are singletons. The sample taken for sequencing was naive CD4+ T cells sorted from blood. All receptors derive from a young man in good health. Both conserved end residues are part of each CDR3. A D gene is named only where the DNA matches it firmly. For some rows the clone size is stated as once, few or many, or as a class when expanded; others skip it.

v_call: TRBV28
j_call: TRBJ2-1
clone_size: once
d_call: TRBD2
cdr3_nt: TGTGCCAGCAGTTTACTCCGGACTAGCGGCTCCTACAATGAGCAGTTCTTC
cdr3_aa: CASSLLRTSGSYNEQFF

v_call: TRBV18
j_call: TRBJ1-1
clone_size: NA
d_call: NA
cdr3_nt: TGTGCCAGCTCACCGGACAGATACACTGAAGCTTTCTTT
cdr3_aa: CASSPDRYTEAFF

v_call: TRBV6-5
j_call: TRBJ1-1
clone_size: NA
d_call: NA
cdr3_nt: TGTGCCAGCTCCTCGAAGAGGAACACTGAAGCTTTCTTT
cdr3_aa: CASSSKRNTEAFF

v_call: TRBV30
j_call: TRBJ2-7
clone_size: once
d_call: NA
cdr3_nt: TGTGCCTGGAGTGTAAGTGGCGGGGCAAACTACGAGCAGTACTTC
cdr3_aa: CAWSVSGGANYEQYF

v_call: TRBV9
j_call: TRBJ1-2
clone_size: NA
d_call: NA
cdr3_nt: TGTGCCAGCAGCTTGGAAAACGGGGTTGGCTACACCTTC
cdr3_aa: CASSLENGVGYTF

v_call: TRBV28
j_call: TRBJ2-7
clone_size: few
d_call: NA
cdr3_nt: TGTGCCAGCAGTTTATACGGCTACGAGCAGTACTTC
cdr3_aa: CASSLYGYEQYF

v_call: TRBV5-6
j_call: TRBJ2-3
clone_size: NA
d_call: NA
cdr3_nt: TGTGCCAGCAGGGCAGGGACGGATCGTAGCACAGATACGCAGTATTTT
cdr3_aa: CASRAGTDRSTDTQYF

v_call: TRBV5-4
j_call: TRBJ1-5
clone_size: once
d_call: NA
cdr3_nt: TGTGCCAGCAGTGAGGGGATGGGCAATCAGCCCCAGCATTTT
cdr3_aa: CASSEGMGNQPQHF

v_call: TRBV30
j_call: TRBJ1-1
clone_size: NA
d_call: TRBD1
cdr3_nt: TGTGCCTGGAGTATAAACACAGGGGGGCAAACTGAAGCTTTCTTT
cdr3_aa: CAWSINTGGQTEAFF

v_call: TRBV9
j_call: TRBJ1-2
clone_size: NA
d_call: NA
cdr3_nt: TGTGCCAGCAGCGTAGGTGGAGGGGCCTCCATCAGCGGCTACACCTTC
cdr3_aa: CASSVGGGASISGYTF

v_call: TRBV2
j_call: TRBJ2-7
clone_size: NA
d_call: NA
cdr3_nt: TGTGCCAGCAGTGTTGTGGACGAGCAGTACTTC
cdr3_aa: CASSVVDEQYF

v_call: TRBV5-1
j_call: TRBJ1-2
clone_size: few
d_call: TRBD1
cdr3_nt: TGCGCCAGCAGCGCGGGACAGAACTATGGCTACACCTTC
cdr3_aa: CASSAGQNYGYTF

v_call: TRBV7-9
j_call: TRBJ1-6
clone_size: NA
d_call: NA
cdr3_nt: TGTGCCAGCACCCGCGTGGTCGGCGCCTATAATTCACCCCTCCACTTT
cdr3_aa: CASTRVVGAYNSPLHF

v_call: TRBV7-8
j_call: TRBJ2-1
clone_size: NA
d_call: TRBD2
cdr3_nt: TGTGCCAGCAGCTTAGCGAGGACTAGCGAACCTCACAATGAGCAGTTCTTC
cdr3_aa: CASSLARTSEPHNEQFF

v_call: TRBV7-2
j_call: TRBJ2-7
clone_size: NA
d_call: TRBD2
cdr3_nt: TGTGCCAGCAGCTCATCCTCCGGGACTAGAGTAGGGGAGCAGTACTTC
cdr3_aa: CASSSSSGTRVGEQYF

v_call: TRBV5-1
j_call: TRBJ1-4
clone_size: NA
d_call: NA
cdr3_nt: TGCGCCAGCCGGGATAATGAAAAACTGTTTTTT
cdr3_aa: CASRDNEKLFF

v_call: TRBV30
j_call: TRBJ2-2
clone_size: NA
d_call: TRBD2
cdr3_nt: TGTGCCTGGAGGGCCGGGGGGGGCACCGGGGAGCTGTTTTTT
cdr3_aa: CAWRAGGGTGELFF

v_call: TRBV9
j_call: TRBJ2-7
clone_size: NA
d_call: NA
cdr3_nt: TGTGCCAGCAGCGTAGGGACGGGGCTTACCTACGAGCAGTACTTC
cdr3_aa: CASSVGTGLTYEQYF

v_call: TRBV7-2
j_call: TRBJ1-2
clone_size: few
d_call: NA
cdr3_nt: TGTGCCAGCAGCTTGGGAGGGAAAAGGCTTGGCTACACCTTC
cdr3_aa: CASSLGGKRLGYTF

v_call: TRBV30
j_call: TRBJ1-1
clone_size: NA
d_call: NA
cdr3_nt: TGTGCCTGGAACTTTCCTCCAGGGGTGGTAGCTTTCTTT
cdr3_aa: CAWNFPPGVVAFF

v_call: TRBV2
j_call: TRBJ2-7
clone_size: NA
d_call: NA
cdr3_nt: TGTGCCAGCAGGAGACTAGTTCCCTACGAGCAGTACTTC
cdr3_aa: CASRRLVPYEQYF

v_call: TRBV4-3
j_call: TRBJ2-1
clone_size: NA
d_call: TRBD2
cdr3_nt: TGCGCCAGCAGCCAGGGGGTAGCGGGAGTAGGCTACAATGAGCAGTTCTTC
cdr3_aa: CASSQGVAGVGYNEQFF

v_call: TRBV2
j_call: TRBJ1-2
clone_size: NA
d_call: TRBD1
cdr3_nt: TGTGCCAGCAGGGATTCCGGGACAGGGGCCTATGGCTACACCTTC
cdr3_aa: CASRDSGTGAYGYTF

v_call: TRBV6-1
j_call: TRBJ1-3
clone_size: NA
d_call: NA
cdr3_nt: TGTGCCAGCAGTGGTCAGATCGGAAACACCATATATTTT
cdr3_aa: CASSGQIGNTIYF

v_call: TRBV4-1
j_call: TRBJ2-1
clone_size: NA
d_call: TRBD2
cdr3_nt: TGCGCCAGCAGCCAAGATCCCCCCGCGGGAGGCTACAATGAGCAGTTCTTC
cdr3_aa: CASSQDPPAGGYNEQFF

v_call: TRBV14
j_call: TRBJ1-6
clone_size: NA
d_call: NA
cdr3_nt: TGTGCCAGCAGCCAAGATTATAATTCACCCCTCCACTTT
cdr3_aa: CASSQDYNSPLHF

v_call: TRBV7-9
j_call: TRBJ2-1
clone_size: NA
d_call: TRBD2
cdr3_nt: TGTGCCAGCAGCCCACAGGAGGGACTAGCGGGATTTTATGAGCAGTTCTTC
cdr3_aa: CASSPQEGLAGFYEQFF

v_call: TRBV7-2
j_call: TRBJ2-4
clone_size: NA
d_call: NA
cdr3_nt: TGTGCCAGCAGCTTATTTGACATTCAGTACTTC
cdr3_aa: CASSLFDIQYF

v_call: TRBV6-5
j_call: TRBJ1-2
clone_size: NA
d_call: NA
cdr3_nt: TGTGCCAGCAGTAACAATCAGAATGGCTACACCTTC
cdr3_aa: CASSNNQNGYTF

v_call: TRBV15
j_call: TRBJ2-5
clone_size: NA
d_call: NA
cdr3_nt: TGTGCCACCAGCAGAGAAGGGCAGGGGTTAGGAGAGACCCAGTACTTC
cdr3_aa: CATSREGQGLGETQYF

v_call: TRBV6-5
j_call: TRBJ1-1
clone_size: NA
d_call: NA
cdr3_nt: TGTGCCAGCAGAAGGCAGCATGAAGCTTTCTTT
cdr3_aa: CASRRQHEAFF

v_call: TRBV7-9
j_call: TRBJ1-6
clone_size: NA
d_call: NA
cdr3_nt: TGTGCCAGCAGCCTCAATCCGTCACCAAGCTCCTATAATTCACCCCTCCACTTT
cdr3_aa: CASSLNPSPSSYNSPLHF

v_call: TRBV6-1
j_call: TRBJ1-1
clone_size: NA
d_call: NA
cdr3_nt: TGTGCCAGCACCGTAAGGGGGGTGAACACTGAAGCTTTCTTT
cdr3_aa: CASTVRGVNTEAFF

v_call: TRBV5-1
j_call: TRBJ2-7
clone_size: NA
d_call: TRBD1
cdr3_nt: TGCGCCAGCAGCGTACAGGGGGCGGGCGAGCAGTACTTC
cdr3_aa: CASSVQGAGEQYF

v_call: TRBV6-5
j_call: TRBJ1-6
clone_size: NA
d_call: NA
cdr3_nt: TGTGCCAGCAGCACCGGGGGGTTCAGGTCACCCCTCCACTTT
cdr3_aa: CASSTGGFRSPLHF

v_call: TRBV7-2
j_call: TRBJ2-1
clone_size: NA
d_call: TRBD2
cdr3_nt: TGTGCCAGCAGCTTAGCGCATAGCGGGGGACCTAATGAGCAGTTCTTC
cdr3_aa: CASSLAHSGGPNEQFF

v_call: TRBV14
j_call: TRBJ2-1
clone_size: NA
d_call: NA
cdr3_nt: TGTGCCAGCAGCCACGGCGACGGTATTAGGCAGTTCTTC
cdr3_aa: CASSHGDGIRQFF

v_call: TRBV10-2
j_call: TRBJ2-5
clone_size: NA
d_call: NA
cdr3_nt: TGCGCCAGCAGAGGAGGGAGCCAAGAGACCCAGTACTTC
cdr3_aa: CASRGGSQETQYF

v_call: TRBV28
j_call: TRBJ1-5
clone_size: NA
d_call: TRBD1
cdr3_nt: TGTGCCAGCAGTCCGACAGGGGGCCAGCCCAAACGGCAGCATTTT
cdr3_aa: CASSPTGGQPKRQHF

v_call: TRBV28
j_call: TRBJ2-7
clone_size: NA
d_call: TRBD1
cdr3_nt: TGTGCCAGCAGCGGGGACAGGTACTACGAGCAGTACTTC
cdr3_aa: CASSGDRYYEQYF

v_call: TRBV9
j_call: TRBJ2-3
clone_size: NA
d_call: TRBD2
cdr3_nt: TGTGCCAGCAGCGTACCGACTAGCGGTAGCACAGATACGCAGTATTTT
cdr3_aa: CASSVPTSGSTDTQYF

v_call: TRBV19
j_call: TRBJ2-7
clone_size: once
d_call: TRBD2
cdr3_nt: TGTGCCAGTAGTAGGCTAGCGGAGGGCTACGAGCAGTACTTC
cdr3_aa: CASSRLAEGYEQYF

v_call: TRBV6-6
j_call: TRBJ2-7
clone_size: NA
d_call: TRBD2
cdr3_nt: TGTGCCAGTACGTTAGCGGGAGCGGACTACGAGCAGTACTTC
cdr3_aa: CASTLAGADYEQYF

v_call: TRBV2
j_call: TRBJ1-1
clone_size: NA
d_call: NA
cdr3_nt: TGTGCCAGCAGTGCTATTTTGGGGGGCACTGAAGCTTTCTTT
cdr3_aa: CASSAILGGTEAFF

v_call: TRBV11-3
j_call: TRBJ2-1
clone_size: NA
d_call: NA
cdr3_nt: TGTGCCAGCAGCTTAGTAGCCGGGAGCTCCTACAATGAGCAGTTCTTC
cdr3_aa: CASSLVAGSSYNEQFF

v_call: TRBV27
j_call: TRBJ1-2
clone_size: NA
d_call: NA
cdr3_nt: TGTGCCAGCAGTTTAAACAGGGAAGGCTATGGCTACACCTTC
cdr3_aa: CASSLNREGYGYTF

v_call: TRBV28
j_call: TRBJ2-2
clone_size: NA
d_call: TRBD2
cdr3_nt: TGTGCCAGCAGCCTAGGACTAGCGGGTGGGACCGGGGAGCTGTTTTTT
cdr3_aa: CASSLGLAGGTGELFF

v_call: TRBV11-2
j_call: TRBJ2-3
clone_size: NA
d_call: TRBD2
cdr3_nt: TGTGCCAGCAGCCTAGCCGGGACTAGCGTGGGAGATACGCAGTATTTT
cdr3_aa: CASSLAGTSVGDTQYF

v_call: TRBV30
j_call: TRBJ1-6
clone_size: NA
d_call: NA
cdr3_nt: TGTGCCTGGAGTTTGGGGGCTTCACCCCTCCACTTT
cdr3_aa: CAWSLGASPLHF

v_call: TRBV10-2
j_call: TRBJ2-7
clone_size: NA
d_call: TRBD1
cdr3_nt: TGCGCCAGCAGATCTGACAGGGGCGCCTACGAGCAGTACTTC
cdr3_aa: CASRSDRGAYEQYF

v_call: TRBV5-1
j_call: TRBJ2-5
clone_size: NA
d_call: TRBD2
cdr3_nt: TGCGCCAGCAGCTGGAAGGGACTAGCGGGGGGTTCCCCCCAGTACTTC
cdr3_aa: CASSWKGLAGGSPQYF

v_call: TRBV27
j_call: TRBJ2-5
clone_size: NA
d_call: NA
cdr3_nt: TGTGCCAGCAGTCGAGAAAGGTTAACTAGCCGTCAAGAGACCCAGTACTTC
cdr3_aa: CASSRERLTSRQETQYF

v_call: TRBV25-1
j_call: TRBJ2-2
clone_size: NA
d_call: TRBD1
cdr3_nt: TGTGCCAGCGATGGGACAGGGAACACCGGGGAGCTGTTTTTT
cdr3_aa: CASDGTGNTGELFF

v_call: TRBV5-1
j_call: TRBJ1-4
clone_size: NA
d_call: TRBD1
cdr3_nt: TGCGCCAGCAGCTTAACCACGGGACAGGGGGAAAAACTGTTTTTT
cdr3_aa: CASSLTTGQGEKLFF

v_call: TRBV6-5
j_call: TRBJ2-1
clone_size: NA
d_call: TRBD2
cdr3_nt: TGTGCCAGCAGTAAGACTAGCGTCTACAATGAGCAGTTCTTC
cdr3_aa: CASSKTSVYNEQFF

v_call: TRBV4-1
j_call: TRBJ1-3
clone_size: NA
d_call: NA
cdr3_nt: TGCGCCAGCAGCCAAGATAACAGGGCTGGAAACACCATATATTTT
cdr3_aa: CASSQDNRAGNTIYF